One T cell receptor beta chain is described in this entry. This entry belongs to a study of T cell changes during pregnancy in multiple sclerosis. Assay: immunoSEQ multiplex PCR; the TCRdb copy retains only in-frame clones and omits some. The sample holds fewer than 35,000 clones, almost 90% seen once. The CDR3 totals 15 residues. CDR1 and CDR2 from the germline V gene are MNHEY and SVGAGI. V gave up 6 bases and J gave up 7 bases; unmatched junction bases: 13. This specimen was CD4+ T cells from peripheral blood mononuclear cells, taken in the third trimester of pregnancy. The chain combines TRBV6-5 with TRBJ2-5; 8 nucleotides agree with TRBD1. This sequence originates from a female donor in good health, enrolled as a control in a pregnancy study. CDR3 bases: TGTGCCAGCAGCCCTCGACAGGGGAGCGGATCGACCCAGTACTTC. Residues: CASSPRQGSGSTQYF.